This TCR beta chain was captured by sequencing in a study of blood T cells in healthy people across ages. Trimming took off 2 bases at V and 7 bases at J, with 11 bases between the two ends. The CDR3 sequence is 13 residues long. The germline V gene has CDR1 DFQATT and CDR2 SNEGSKA (reference sequence). Then a second PCR, running about 7 to 11 cycles, was carried out with a sample-barcoded 5' primer and a J-beta primer mix. TCRdb reanalysed the 5' RACE reads using MiXCR and keeps one entry per CDR3 protein. This table has under 950,000 distinct CDR3 sequences, 22% appearing once. The chain has TRBV20-1 and TRBJ1-4; D call uncertain. The source material was blood. The source of this sequence is a man in his 70s in good health. CDR3 nucleotide sequence: TGCAGTGCTAGAACAGTAGCATCTGAAAAACTGTTTTTT. Protein sequence: CSARTVASEKLFF.